These 27 T cell receptor beta chains came from one sample sequenced in a study of cytomegalovirus exposure and HLA in healthy donors. With 60 Vbeta and 13 Jbeta primers, the PCR was carried out. Clones were sequenced by immunoSEQ multiplex PCR, and TCRdb holds only the in-frame ones, with some missing. Of under 150,000 clones detected, approximately 84% appear once; the ten largest clones hold roughly 1.9%. The source material was PBMCs. The origin of the receptors is a woman in her thirties or forties in good health and CMV-seronegative.

The chain joins TRBV4-2 to TRBJ2-3; D not certain. The germline V and J ends were trimmed by 1 base and 6 bases, with 14 bases remaining between them. The CDR3 is 15 residues long. The germline gives CDR1 LGHNA, CDR2 YNFKEQ. The CDR3 reads CASSQVHPTSDTQYF. The DNA of the CDR3 is TGTGCCAGCAGCCAAGTCCACCCTACCTCGGATACGCAGTATTTT.

This clone was counted only a few times. CDR3 residues: CSVSYQGTGELFF. The CDR3 DNA is TGCAGCGTTTCTTACCAGGGGACCGGGGAGCTGTTTTTT. The J gene is TRBJ2-2, the V gene TRBV29-1; D possibly corresponds to TRBD1 (6 bases). This CDR3 is 13 amino acids long. Between the trimmed V and J ends, which lost 5 bases and 5 bases, there was a span of 12 bases. CDR1 SQVTM and CDR2 ANQGSEA come from the germline V gene.

This CDR3 reads CASSITNTRNTEAFF. The DNA of the CDR3 is TGTGCCAGTAGTATAACGAATACAAGGAACACTGAAGCTTTCTTT. The rearrangement uses TRBV19 and TRBJ1-1; no definite D call. V dropped 2 bases and J dropped 1 base, with 11 bases sitting between them. Germline assignment: CDR1 LNHDA and CDR2 SQIVND (reference sequence). The CDR3 is made up of 15 amino acids.

The chain is built from TRBV13 and TRBJ2-7, with TRBD2 matching over 8 bases. Germline V CDR1 and CDR2: PRHDT, FYEKMQ (reference sequence). J was trimmed by 3 bases and V by 0 bases; bases with no gene match: 7. The CDR3 has 16 residues. CDR3 sequence (DNA): TGTGCCAGCAGCTTAGGCGGGGGGGGACCGAGCTACGAGCAGTACTTC. This codes for CASSLGGGGPSYEQYF. The full variable domain, with the rest looked up from reference TRBV13 and TRBJ2-7, is AAGVIQSPRHLIKEKRETATLKCYPIPRHDTVYWYQQGPGQDPQFLISFYEKMQSDKGSIPDRFSAQQFSDYHSELNMSSLELGDSALYFCASSLGGGGPSYEQYFGPGTRLTVT.

This clone was detected only a few times. As DNA, the CDR3 is TGTGCCAGCAGTGTACAGGGGGCCAACTATGGCTACACCTTC. Amino acids: CASSVQGANYGYTF. The J gene is TRBJ1-2, the V gene TRBV27, with 9 bases fitting TRBD1. J was trimmed by 2 bases and V by 5 bases; bases with no gene match: 3. CDR1 is MNHEY and CDR2 is SMNVEV in the germline V gene (reference sequence). The CDR3 consists of 14 residues.

The rearrangement uses TRBV19 and TRBJ1-5, with D hard to call. CDR1 LNHDA and CDR2 SQIVND come from the germline V gene (reference sequence). This CDR3 has 12 amino acids. V lost 5 bases and J 7 bases, leaving 9 bases between the germline ends. Here the CDR3 DNA reads TGTGCCAGTAGTTCAGGCTTGCAGCCCCAGCATTTT. Translation gives CASSSGLQPQHF.

The chain has TRBV6-5 and TRBJ1-6; tentative D call: TRBD1 (5 bases). The CDR3 totals 15 residues. V shed 4 bases and J shed 7 bases, with 14 bases lying between them. Germline-derived CDR1 and CDR2 are MNHEY and SVGAGI. CDR3 region: CASSFGTAGNSPLHF. In nucleotides, the CDR3 is TGTGCCAGCAGTTTCGGGACGGCGGGAAATTCACCCCTCCACTTT.

V gene TRBV30 combines with J gene TRBJ2-5; 15 nucleotides line up with TRBD2. This CDR3 contains 15 residues. Germline values: CDR1 GTSNPN, CDR2 SVGIG (reference sequence). The V gene end was trimmed by 2 bases and the J gene end by 4 bases; junction bases not matched to a gene: 2. Here the CDR3 reads CAWSPGLAGGETQYF. CDR3 nucleotide sequence: TGTGCCTGGAGTCCGGGACTAGCGGGGGGAGAGACCCAGTACTTC.

J is TRBJ1-1 and V is TRBV6-5; TRBD1 aligns across 10 bases. This CDR3 has 15 amino acids. CDR1 and CDR2 from the germline V gene are MNHEY and SVGAGI. V shed 6 bases, J shed 6 bases, and the junction held 10 bases outside the gene matches. CDR3 DNA sequence: TGTGCCAGCAGCACTTCGACAGGGGGCCCCGCTGAAGCTTTCTTT. It yields the protein CASSTSTGGPAEAFF.

Details on this clone: An end of the junction does not agree with germline; a read error may underlie this. This chain uses TRBV28 with TRBJ2-4; D might be TRBD2 (6 bases). This CDR3 spans 18 amino acids. Germline V gene data show CDR1 as MDHEN and CDR2 as SYDVKM. CDR3 residues: CASSLARGVLLVKNSQYF. For the CDR3, the DNA is TGTGCCAGCAGTTTAGCGCGCGGGGTGTTGCTGGTCAAAAACAGTCAGTACTTC.

The rearrangement uses TRBV7-9 and TRBJ1-2; D may be TRBD1 (6 bases). Germline lookup yields CDR1 SEHNR and CDR2 FQNEAQ (reference sequence). The CDR3 has 13 residues. V was cut by 3 bases and J by 7 bases, with 12 bases left in between. CDR3 region: CASSFSRGGGYTF. Written as DNA, the CDR3 is TGTGCCAGCAGCTTCTCGAGGGGGGGTGGCTACACCTTC.

The V call is TRBV28, the J call TRBJ2-7; D is undetermined. CDR1 is MDHEN and CDR2 is SYDVKM in the germline V gene. V was pared by 6 bases and J by 1 base, with 7 bases between. The CDR3 is 12 amino acids. In DNA, the CDR3 is TGTGCCAGCAGGGTCAGTTCCTACGAGCAGTACTTC. Protein product: CASRVSSYEQYF.

By share, this clone ranks as medium-sized. The chain combines TRBV14 with TRBJ2-1; D might be TRBD2 (5 bases). The CDR3 extends over 16 amino acids. Trimming cost V 2 bases and J 2 bases, with 13 bases left between them. Germline V gives CDR1 SGHDN, CDR2 FVKESK. In nucleotides, the CDR3 is TGTGCCAGCAGCCAAAAACTAGGCCGAACCTACAATGAGCAGTTCTTC. This encodes CASSQKLGRTYNEQFF. Drawing the rest from reference TRBV14 and TRBJ2-1, the complete variable domain is EAGVTQFPSHSVIEKGQTVTLRCDPISGHDNLYWYRRVMGKEIKFLLHFVKESKQDESGMPNNRFLAERTGGTYSTLKVQPAELEDSGVYFCASSQKLGRTYNEQFFGPGTRLTVL.

This clone was seen a handful of times. CDR3 sequence: CAWDRGPYEQYF. CDR3 bases: TGTGCCTGGGACAGGGGGCCCTACGAGCAGTACTTC. V usage is TRBV30 and J usage is TRBJ2-7; 10 bases are shared with TRBD1. Germline-derived CDR1 and CDR2 are GTSNPN and SVGIG (reference sequence). The CDR3 is 12 residues long. The V and J ends lost 5 bases and 2 bases, in that order; junction bases with no gene match: 0.

The count of this clone is one. J is TRBJ2-7 and V is TRBV2; perhaps TRBD1 as D (5 bases). Trimming removed 6 bases at V and 4 bases at J, with 10 bases between. The germline CDR1 and CDR2 sequences are SNHLY and FYNNEI. The CDR3 covers 12 residues. The CDR3 loop is CASSEDIYEQYF. The CDR3 nucleotides read TGTGCCAGCAGCGAGGACATTTACGAGCAGTACTTC. The full variable domain, its missing parts supplied by reference TRBV2 and TRBJ2-7, is EPEVTQTPSHQVTQMGQEVILRCVPISNHLYFYWYRQILGQKVEFLVSFYNNEISEKSEIFDDQFSVERPDGSNFTLKIRSTKLEDSAMYFCASSEDIYEQYFGPGTRLTVT.

This chain joins TRBV7-2 and TRBJ1-5; no firm D call. Trimming took off 5 bases at V and 2 bases at J, with 10 bases between the two ends. Per the germline V gene, CDR1 is SGHTA and CDR2 is FQGNSA. The CDR3 is 14 residues long. CDR3 sequence (DNA): TGTGCCAGCAGCCCCGCCACGGGCAATCAGCCCCAGCATTTT. As protein: CASSPATGNQPQHF.

The gene calls are TRBV15 and TRBJ2-3; D is ambiguous. The CDR3 is made up of 13 amino acids. Germline loops: CDR1 LNHNV, CDR2 YYDKDF (reference sequence). Trimming took 4 bases from V and 5 from J, leaving 10 bases between them. CDR3 in amino acids: CATSTPELDTQYF. In nucleotides, the CDR3 is TGTGCCACCAGCACCCCCGAGTTAGATACGCAGTATTTT.

This rearrangement joins TRBV29-1 to TRBJ2-3; 9 bases map to TRBD2. In germline, CDR1 is SQVTM, CDR2 ANQGSEA. Germline trimming cut 6 bases from V and 2 bases from J; bases unmatched to any gene: 6. The CDR3 spans 14 residues. The CDR3 loop is CSVGGGANTDTQYF. The CDR3 bases are TGCAGCGTCGGCGGGGGGGCAAACACAGATACGCAGTATTTT.

The chain joins TRBV10-1 to TRBJ1-4; possible D gene TRBD1, 6 bases. Trimming removed 7 bases at V and 6 bases at J, with 12 bases between. The length of the CDR3 is 13 residues. From germline, CDR1 is WNHNN and CDR2 SYGVQD (reference sequence). The CDR3 sequence is CASTAQGYEKLFF. As DNA, the CDR3 is TGCGCCAGCACAGCGCAGGGGTATGAAAAACTGTTTTTT.

This chain joins TRBV6-5 and TRBJ2-3; 10 bases agree with TRBD2. CDR3 size: 15 residues. V dropped 4 bases and J dropped 4; count of bases not matched to a gene: 5. Per germline, CDR1 MNHEY and CDR2 SVGAGI. DNA of the CDR3: TGTGCCAGCAGTTGGTCTAGCGGGAGTTCAGATACGCAGTATTTT. Translated, it gives CASSWSSGSSDTQYF.

This chain uses TRBV19 with TRBJ2-2, with a possible D match to TRBD2 (5 bases). V was cut by 3 bases and J by 0 bases, with 11 bases left in between. CDR1 is LNHDA and CDR2 is SQIVND in the germline V gene (reference sequence). The CDR3 extends over 16 amino acids. CDR3 sequence (DNA): TGTGCCAGTAGTATTCTAGCTCCCGCGAACACCGGGGAGCTGTTTTTT. This sequence encodes CASSILAPANTGELFF.

The genes are TRBV29-1 and TRBJ2-1; TRBD1 aligns across 9 bases. Germline values: CDR1 SQVTM, CDR2 ANQGSEA. The V gene end was trimmed by 2 bases and the J gene end by 1 base; junction bases not matched to a gene: 9. This CDR3 contains 17 residues. The CDR3 sequence is CSVERRQGVLSYNEQFF. CDR3 coding DNA: TGCAGCGTTGAACGACGACAGGGGGTATTATCCTACAATGAGCAGTTCTTC.

The chain has TRBV6-6 and TRBJ2-7; the D is unclear. Deletions cut 0 bases from V and 2 bases from J, with 5 bases between. The length of the CDR3 is 13 residues. Germline CDR1 is MNHNY and CDR2 is SVGAGI (reference sequence). CDR3 nucleotide sequence: TGTGCCAGCAGTTACTCCCCAGCCTACGAGCAGTACTTC. Its protein is CASSYSPAYEQYF.

The rearrangement joins TRBV27 to TRBJ1-6; TRBD1 matches 7 bases. In germline, CDR1 is MNHEY, CDR2 SMNVEV (reference sequence). CDR3 size: 13 residues. After removal of 9 bases from V and 7 bases from J, the junction contained 6 bases not matched to a gene. In DNA, the CDR3 is TGTGCCAGTAGACAGGGATCCAATTCACCCCTCCACTTT. Translated: CASRQGSNSPLHF.

A note on this clone: Other DNA sequences in this sample translate to the same CDR3. The chain links TRBV18 to TRBJ2-7; D is uncertain. Germline V gene data show CDR1 as KGHSH and CDR2 as LQKENI. V was clipped by 1 base and J by 3 bases, with 10 bases between them. CDR3 size: 14 residues. The CDR3 spells CASSPQASGYEQYF. CDR3 DNA sequence: TGTGCCAGCTCACCACAGGCGTCAGGCTACGAGCAGTACTTC.

This clone has a single count. The chain uses TRBV27 and TRBJ2-5, with 7 bases matching TRBD2. Germline-derived CDR1 and CDR2 are MNHEY and SMNVEV (reference sequence). The CDR3 runs 15 residues. The V and J ends lost 8 bases and 1 base, in that order; junction bases with no gene match: 10. The CDR3 bases are TGTGCCAGCGCCGGGGGGATGGGGCGCCAAGAGACCCAGTACTTC. It yields the protein CASAGGMGRQETQYF.

This clone was seen only once. The chain combines TRBV6-5 with TRBJ2-1; 12 bases agree with TRBD2. The CDR3 is 14 residues long. CDR1 and CDR2 from the germline V gene are MNHEY and SVGAGI. V lost 5 bases, J lost 8 bases, and 4 bases stayed unmatched. The CDR3 protein is CASSPSGRAHEQFF. Written as DNA, the CDR3 is TGTGCCAGCAGTCCTAGCGGGAGGGCCCATGAGCAGTTCTTC.